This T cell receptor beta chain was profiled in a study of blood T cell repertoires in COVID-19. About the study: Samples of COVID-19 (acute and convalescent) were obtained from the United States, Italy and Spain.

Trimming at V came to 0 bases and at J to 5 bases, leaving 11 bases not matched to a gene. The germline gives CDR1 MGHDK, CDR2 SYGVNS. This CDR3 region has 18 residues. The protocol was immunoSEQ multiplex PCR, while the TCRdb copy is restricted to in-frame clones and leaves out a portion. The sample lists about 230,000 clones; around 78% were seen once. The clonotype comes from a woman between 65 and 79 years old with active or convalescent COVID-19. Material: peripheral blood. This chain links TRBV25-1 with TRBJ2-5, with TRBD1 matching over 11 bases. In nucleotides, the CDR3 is TGTGCCAGCAGTGAATACCCCCCCGGGACAGGGGGTAGGGAGACCCAGTACTTC. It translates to CASSEYPPGTGGRETQYF.